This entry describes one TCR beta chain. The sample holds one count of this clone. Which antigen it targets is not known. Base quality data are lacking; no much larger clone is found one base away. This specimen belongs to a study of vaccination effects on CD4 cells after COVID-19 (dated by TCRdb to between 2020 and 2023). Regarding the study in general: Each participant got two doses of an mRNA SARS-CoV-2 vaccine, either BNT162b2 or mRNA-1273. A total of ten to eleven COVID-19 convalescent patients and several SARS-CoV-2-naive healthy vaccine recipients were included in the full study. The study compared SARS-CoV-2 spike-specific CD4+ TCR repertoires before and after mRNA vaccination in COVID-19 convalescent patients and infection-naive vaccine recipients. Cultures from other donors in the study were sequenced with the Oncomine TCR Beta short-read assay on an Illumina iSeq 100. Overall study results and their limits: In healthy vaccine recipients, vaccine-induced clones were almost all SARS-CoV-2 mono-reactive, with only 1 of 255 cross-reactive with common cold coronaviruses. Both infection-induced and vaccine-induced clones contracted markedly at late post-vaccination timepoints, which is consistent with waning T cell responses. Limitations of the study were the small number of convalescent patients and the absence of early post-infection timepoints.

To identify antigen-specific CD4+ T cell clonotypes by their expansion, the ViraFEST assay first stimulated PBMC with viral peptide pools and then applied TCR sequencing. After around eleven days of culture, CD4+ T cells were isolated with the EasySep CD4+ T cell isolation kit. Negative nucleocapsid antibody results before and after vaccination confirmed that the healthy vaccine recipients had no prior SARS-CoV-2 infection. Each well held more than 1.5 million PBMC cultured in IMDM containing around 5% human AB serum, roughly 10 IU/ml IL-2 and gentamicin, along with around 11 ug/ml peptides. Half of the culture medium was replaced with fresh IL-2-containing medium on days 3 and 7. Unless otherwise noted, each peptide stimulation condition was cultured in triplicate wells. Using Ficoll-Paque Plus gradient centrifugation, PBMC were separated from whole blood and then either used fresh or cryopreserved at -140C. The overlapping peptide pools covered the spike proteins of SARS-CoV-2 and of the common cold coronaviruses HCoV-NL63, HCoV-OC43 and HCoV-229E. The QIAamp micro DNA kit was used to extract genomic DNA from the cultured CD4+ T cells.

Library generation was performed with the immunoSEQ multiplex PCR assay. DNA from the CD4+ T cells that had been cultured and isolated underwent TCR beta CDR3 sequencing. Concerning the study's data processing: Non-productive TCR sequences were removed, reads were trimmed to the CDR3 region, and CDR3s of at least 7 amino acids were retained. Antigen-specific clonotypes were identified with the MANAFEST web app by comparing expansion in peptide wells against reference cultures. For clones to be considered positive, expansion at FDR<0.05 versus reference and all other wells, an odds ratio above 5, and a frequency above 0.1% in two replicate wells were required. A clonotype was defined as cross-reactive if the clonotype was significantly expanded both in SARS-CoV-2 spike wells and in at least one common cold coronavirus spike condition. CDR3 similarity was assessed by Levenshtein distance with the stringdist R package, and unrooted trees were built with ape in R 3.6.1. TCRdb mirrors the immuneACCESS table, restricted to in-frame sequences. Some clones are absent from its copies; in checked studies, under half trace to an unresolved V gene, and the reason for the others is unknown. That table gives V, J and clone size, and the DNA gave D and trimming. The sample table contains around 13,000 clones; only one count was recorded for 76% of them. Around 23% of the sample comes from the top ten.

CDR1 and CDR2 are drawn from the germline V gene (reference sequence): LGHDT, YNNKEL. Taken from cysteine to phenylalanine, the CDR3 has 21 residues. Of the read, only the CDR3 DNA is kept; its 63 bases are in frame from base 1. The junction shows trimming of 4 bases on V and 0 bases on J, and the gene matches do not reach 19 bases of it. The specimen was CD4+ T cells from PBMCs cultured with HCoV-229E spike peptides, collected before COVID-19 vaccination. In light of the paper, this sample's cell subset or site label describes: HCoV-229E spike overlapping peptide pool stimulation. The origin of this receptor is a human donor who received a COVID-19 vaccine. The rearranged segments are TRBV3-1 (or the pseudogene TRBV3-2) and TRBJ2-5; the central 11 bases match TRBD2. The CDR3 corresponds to CASSLRTPTSGARPYQETQYF. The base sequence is TGTGCCAGCAGCCTAAGGACTCCGACTAGCGGGGCTCGTCCGTACCAAGAGACCCAGTACTTC.